This T cell receptor (beta chain) comes out of a study of blood T cell repertoires in COVID-19 (dated by TCRdb to the early 2020s). Turning to the overall study: The collaborator samples originated in the United States, Italy and Spain and spanned the acute and convalescent phases of COVID-19. The material from the prospective study consisted of cDNA or gDNA derived from T cells, B-cell-depleted T cells, or PBMCs. The dataset comprised deeply sampled blood TCRbeta repertoires from subjects exposed to, actively infected with, or recovered from COVID-19. The repertoires were made available in a free public database intended to serve as a resource for research on the immune response to SARS-CoV-2. The samples were drawn from two sources: the first 160 participants of the ongoing ImmuneRACE study, and about 1,300 subjects contributed by 6 global collaborators. A de-identified subject ID, COVID-19 status, age in years and sex were almost always included in the sample metadata. Where HLA class I and class II types were available, the types were taken from metadata supplied by the sample provider, not from assay-based typing.

The immunoSEQ Assay, a bias-controlled multiplex PCR, was used to amplify TCRbeta CDR3 regions from genomic DNA. For the original study's pipeline: Within the assay, amplification of reference gene primers was used to estimate how many nucleated cells each sample contained. To quantify the absolute abundance of each unique TCRbeta CDR3 rearrangement, sequence reads were collapsed and filtered. Productive Simpson clonality was computed per sample as the square root of Simpson's diversity index over productive rearrangements. Imported from immuneACCESS, the table was reduced by TCRdb to in-frame sequences with V and J called. These copies leave out some clones; in studies compared against another copy, an unresolved V gene accounts for under half, and the cause of the remainder is not known. That table is the source of V, J and clone size, and D and trimming were worked out from the DNA. This sample lists 300,000 to 400,000 clones; about 90% were detected once. The top ten clonotypes cover roughly 3.3% of the sample.

What the authors observed across the whole study: The quantity of clinical and demographic metadata differed by source and by participant and was supplied without curation.

As encoded in the germline V gene (reference sequence), CDR1 is LNHDA while CDR2 is SQIVND. The germline V and J ends show losses of 5 bases and 3 bases respectively, and no gene match explains 5 bases of the junction. The CDR3 starts with the cysteine, ends with the valine, and has 14 residues. CDR3 DNA is the only sequence kept; it has 42 bases, read in frame from the first base. This clone was seen a few times. Its specific antigen is unknown. No base qualities exist here, and no much larger clone lies one base off it. A second Seattle source provided samples from volunteer blood donors who had recovered from COVID-19. Collaborating institutions collected whole blood in K2EDTA tubes following their own protocols. For TCRbeta analysis, collaborators shipped samples as frozen whole blood, isolated PBMCs, or DNA extracted from either of those sample types.

The receptor was isolated from a young woman who had recovered from COVID-19. Material: peripheral blood. In this chain, TRBV19 is recombined with TRBJ2-7; 9 nucleotides in the junction match TRBD1. The DNA sequence is as follows: TGTGCCAGTAGTCCCTCGACAGGGGGCTACGAGCAGTACGTC. It codes for CASSPSTGGYEQYV.